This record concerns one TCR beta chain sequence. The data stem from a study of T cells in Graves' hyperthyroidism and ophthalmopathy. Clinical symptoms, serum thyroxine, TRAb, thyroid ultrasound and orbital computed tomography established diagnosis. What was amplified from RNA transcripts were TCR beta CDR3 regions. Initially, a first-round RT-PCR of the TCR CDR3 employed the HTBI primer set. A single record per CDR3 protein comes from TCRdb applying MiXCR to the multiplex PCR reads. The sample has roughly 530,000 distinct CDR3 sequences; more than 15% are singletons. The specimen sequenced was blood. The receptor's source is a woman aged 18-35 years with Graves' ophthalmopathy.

CDR3 sequence (DNA): TGTGCCAGCAGTTACGAATCGGGGAACTACGAGCAGTACTTC. Translated: CASSYESGNYEQYF. This chain connects TRBV6-5 to TRBJ2-7; possible D gene TRBD2, 5 bases. V dropped 2 bases and J dropped 3 bases, with 11 bases sitting between them. The CDR3 length is 14 residues. Germline loops: CDR1 MNHEY, CDR2 SVGAGI.